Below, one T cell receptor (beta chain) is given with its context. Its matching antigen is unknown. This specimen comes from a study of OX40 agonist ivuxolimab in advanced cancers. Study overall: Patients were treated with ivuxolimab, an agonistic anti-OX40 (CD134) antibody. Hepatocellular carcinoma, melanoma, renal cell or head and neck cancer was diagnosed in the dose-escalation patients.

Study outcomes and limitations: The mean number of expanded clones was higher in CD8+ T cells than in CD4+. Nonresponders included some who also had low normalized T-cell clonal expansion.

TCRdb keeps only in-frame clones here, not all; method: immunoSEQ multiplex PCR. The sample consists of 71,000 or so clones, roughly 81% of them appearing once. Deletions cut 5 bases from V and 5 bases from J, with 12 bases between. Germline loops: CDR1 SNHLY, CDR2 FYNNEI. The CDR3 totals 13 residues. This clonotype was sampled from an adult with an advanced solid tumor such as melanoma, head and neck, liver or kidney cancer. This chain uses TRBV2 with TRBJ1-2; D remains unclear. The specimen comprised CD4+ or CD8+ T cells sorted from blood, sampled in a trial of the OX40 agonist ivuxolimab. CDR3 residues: CASSRGLRYGYTF. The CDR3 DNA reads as TGTGCCAGCAGTCGAGGGTTACGGTATGGCTACACCTTC.